This T cell receptor beta chain was captured by sequencing in a study of CD8+CD57+ T cells in acquired aplastic anemia. The wider study: Sorted CD4+ and CD8+ cells yielded approximately 3.4 ug of DNA on average. Approximately 9.9 million reads, on average, were obtained for CD4+ cells from healthy donors. General observations from the study: Researchers report that 25 to 35 CD8+ CDR3 sequences appeared in both patients and controls. The CD8+ Simpson's diversity of patients and controls was not significantly different.

CDR1 is SGHTA, CDR2 FQGNSA, per germline. V lost 1 base and J lost 2, with 7 bases in between. The CDR3 is 14 amino acids. Genomic DNA provided the template from which TCR beta VDJ and CDR3 profiles were obtained. A single record per CDR3 protein comes from TCRdb applying MiXCR to the reads. This sample has 200,000 to 250,000 distinct CDR3 sequences, with 30% to 35% found just once. At least ten counts were recorded for this clonotype. What it recognizes is unknown. The V and J genes are TRBV7-2 and TRBJ2-3; D ambiguous. The sequence derives from a human donor in good health, serving as a control. The source material was sorted CD4+, CD8+, or CD8+CD57+ T cells (not recorded which) from PBMCs. CDR3 sequence (DNA): TGTGCCAGCAGCTTAGAGGCTTACACAGATACGCAGTATTTT. This gives the protein CASSLEAYTDTQYF.